A selection of T cell receptor beta chains follows, all from one sample in a study of shared clonotypes between healthy human individuals. Measured with immunoSEQ multiplex PCR; TCRdb has only the in-frame clones, and not every one. The sample lists a few million clones, more than 80% occurring once. What was sequenced was naive CD4+ T cells sorted from blood. These receptors came from a man between 18 and 35 years old in good health. Both conserved end residues are part of each CDR3. D genes are given only for firm matches.

V	D	J	DNA	CDR3
TRBV30	TRBD2	TRBJ2-2	TGTGCCTGGAGTCTCCCCAGCGGGAGGGAGCTGTTTTTT	CAWSLPSGRELFF
TRBV7-6	TRBD2	TRBJ2-7	TGTGCCAGCAGCTCCGGGGGGTTAATCGACGAGCAGTACTTC	CASSSGGLIDEQYF
TRBV18	TRBD1	TRBJ2-5	TGTGCCAGCTCACCCAAAATAACAGGGGGCCGGGAGACCCAGTACTTC	CASSPKITGGRETQYF
TRBV7-2	TRBD2	TRBJ2-7	TGTGCCAGCAGCGTAGGGAGGGGACTAGCGGGAAAATCGTACGAGCAGTACTTC	CASSVGRGLAGKSYEQYF
TRBV19	NA	TRBJ2-3	TGTGCCAGTAGTCTAACCGCAGGGGCACCAATCACAGATACGCAGTATTTT	CASSLTAGAPITDTQYF
TRBV7-2	NA	TRBJ2-2	TGTGCCAGCAGCTTATTAGGGCACACCGGGGAGCTGTTTTTT	CASSLLGHTGELFF
TRBV10-3	NA	TRBJ2-1	TGTGCCGCAATAGCCCGGGGCCCCCAAGGCGATGAGCAGTTCTTC	CAAIARGPQGDEQFF
TRBV2	NA	TRBJ2-1	TGTGCCAGCAGGGACTACAATGAGCAGTTCTTC	CASRDYNEQFF
TRBV18	NA	TRBJ2-1	TGTGCCAGCTCATCGATGGGGGGGCTGAATGAGCAGTTCTTC	CASSSMGGLNEQFF
TRBV7-2	NA	TRBJ2-5	TGTGCCAGCAGCTCCCCGGCAGGCGCCCAAGAGACCCAGTACTTC	CASSSPAGAQETQYF